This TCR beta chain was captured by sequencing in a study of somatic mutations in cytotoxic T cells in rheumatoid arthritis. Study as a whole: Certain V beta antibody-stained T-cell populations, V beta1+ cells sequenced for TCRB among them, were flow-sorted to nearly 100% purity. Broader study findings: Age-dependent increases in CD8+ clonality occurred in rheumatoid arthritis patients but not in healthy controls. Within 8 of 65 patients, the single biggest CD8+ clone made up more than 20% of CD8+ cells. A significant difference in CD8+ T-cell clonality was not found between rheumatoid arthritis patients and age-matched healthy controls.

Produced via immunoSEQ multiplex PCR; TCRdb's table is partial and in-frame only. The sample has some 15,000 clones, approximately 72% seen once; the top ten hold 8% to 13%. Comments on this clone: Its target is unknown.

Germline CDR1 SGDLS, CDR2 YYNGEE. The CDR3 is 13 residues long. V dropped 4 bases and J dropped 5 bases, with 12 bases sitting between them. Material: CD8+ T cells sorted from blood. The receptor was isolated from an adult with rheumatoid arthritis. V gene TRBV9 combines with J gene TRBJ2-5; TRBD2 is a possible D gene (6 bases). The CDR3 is CASSSGGGETQYF. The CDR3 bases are TGTGCCAGCAGCTCCGGGGGTGGGGAGACCCAGTACTTC.